Detailed here is one T cell receptor beta chain. Individuals aged about 18 to 100 years were recruited from 20 to 25 US areas. Clinical histories supplied by participants themselves formed the basis of cohort assignment. In the authors' methods: Researchers report that nucleated cell counts were estimated from reference gene primer amplification. Clones were sequenced by immunoSEQ multiplex PCR, and TCRdb holds only the in-frame ones, with some missing. V and J calls and clone size are as listed in that table; D and trimming were resolved from the DNA. The top ten clones hold 1.5% to 2% of a sample with about 140,000 clones, around 80% of them seen once. The data belong to a study of blood T cell repertoires in COVID-19. This CDR3 contains 15 residues. V shed 5 bases and J 0 bases; nucleotides not matched to a gene: 4. The V gene's germline CDR1 is MNHEY and CDR2 SMNVEV (reference sequence).

The sample consisted of PBMCs or T cells enriched from blood (not recorded which). The TCR sequence derives from a woman between 18 and 30 years old who had been exposed to COVID-19. The chain couples TRBV27 to TRBJ1-5, with 7 bases matching TRBD1. As DNA, the CDR3 is TGTGCCAGCAGTCCCAGGGACAGTAGCAATCAGCCCCAGCATTTT. Encoded protein: CASSPRDSSNQPQHF.